This TCR beta chain originates from a study of OX40 agonist ivuxolimab in advanced cancers. This CDR3 spans 15 amino acids. Sequencing was performed with immunoSEQ multiplex PCR; in TCRdb, only in-frame clones are kept and a portion is missing. In the table there are roughly 100,000 clones, about 92% of which are singletons. The rearrangement links TRBV21-1 to TRBJ1-1; the D call of TRBD1 is as the table states it, not checked on the DNA. TRBV21-1 is a documented pseudogene. Sequences were derived from CD4+ or CD8+ T cells sorted from blood, sampled in a trial of the OX40 agonist ivuxolimab. This sequence originates from an adult with an advanced solid tumor such as melanoma, head and neck, liver or kidney cancer. CDR3 coding DNA: TGTGCCAGCAGCAAAGGGGCAGGGCGCCTCACTGAAGCTTTCTTT. This encodes CASSKGAGRLTEAFF.